The 8 T cell receptor beta chains presented below share a single source sample, sequenced in a study of cytomegalovirus exposure and HLA in healthy donors (dated by TCRdb to 2015 to 2018). Libraries were prepared through the immunoSEQ multiplex PCR assay. This immuneACCESS table, as held by TCRdb, lists in-frame sequences with V and J called but not all clones. Of the missing ones, under half trace to an unresolved V gene in checked studies; the others have no known cause. The sample yields about 160,000 clones; approximately 90% were counted once. The leading ten clones occupy 3% of the sample. Material: PBMCs. These receptors all stem from a man between 18 and 35 years old in good health and CMV-seronegative.

The genes are TRBV7-9 and TRBJ2-7, with 7 bases identical to TRBD2. Losses at the gene ends were 1 base for V and 3 bases for J; bases not matched to a gene: 3. The CDR3 length is 14 residues. Germline V gene sequence: CDR1 SEHNR, CDR2 FQNEAQ (reference sequence). In nucleotides, the CDR3 is TGTGCCAGCAGCTTAGGATGGACTAGCTACGAGCAGTACTTC. It is translated as CASSLGWTSYEQYF.

This rearrangement joins TRBV7-2 to TRBJ2-7; D gene uncertain. The length of the CDR3 is 13 residues. The germline V and J ends were trimmed by 5 bases and 2 bases, with 10 bases remaining between them. Germline CDR1 and CDR2: SGHTA and FQGNSA. The CDR3 region has the DNA TGTGCCAGCAGCCCGTACATAGCCTACGAGCAGTACGTC. This gives the protein CASSPYIAYEQYV.

The V and J genes are TRBV6-5 and TRBJ2-7; D ambiguous. Trimming took off 0 bases at V and 5 bases at J, with 17 bases between the two ends. The CDR3 covers 16 residues. Germline V lookup: CDR1 MNHEY, CDR2 SVGAGI. CDR3 region: CASSYSFAAKSHEQYF. CDR3 coding DNA: TGTGCCAGCAGTTACTCGTTTGCGGCTAAGAGCCACGAGCAGTACTTC.

This clone was counted a single time. The rearrangement links TRBV25-1 to TRBJ2-1; 14 positions agree with TRBD2. V lost 4 bases and J lost 8; bases outside the gene matches: 7. Germline V lookup: CDR1 MGHDK, CDR2 SYGVNS. This CDR3 is built from 16 residues. The CDR3 bases are TGTGCCAGCAGTGGGGGACTAGCGGGAGTAGTCGATGAGCAGTTCTTC. It encodes CASSGGLAGVVDEQFF. The full variable domain, in which reference TRBV25-1 and TRBJ2-1 provide the parts outside the CDR3, is EADIYQTPRYLVIGTGKKITLECSQTMGHDKMYWYQQDPGMELHLIHYSYGVNSTEKGDLSSESTVSRIRTEHFPLTLESARPSHTSQYLCASSGGLAGVVDEQFFGPGTRLTVL.

The chain uses TRBV19 and TRBJ2-5, with TRBD1 matching 7 bases. The CDR3 covers 13 residues. V shed 6 bases and J 2 bases; nucleotides not matched to a gene: 3. Per the germline V gene, CDR1 is LNHDA and CDR2 is SQIVND (reference sequence). CDR3 in DNA: TGTGCCAGTAGAAACAGGGGACAAGAGACCCAGTACTTC. Amino acids: CASRNRGQETQYF.

This clone was found once. The gene calls are TRBV5-1 and TRBJ2-1; the D gene is possibly TRBD2 (5 bases). The CDR3 is 15 amino acids. CDR1 is SGHRS, CDR2 YFSETQ, per germline. The V end was cut by 1 base, the J end by 9 bases, with 17 bases between. The CDR3 spells CASSLSARGVGEQFF. Written as DNA, the CDR3 is TGCGCCAGCAGCTTGTCCGCCCGGGGAGTAGGTGAGCAGTTCTTC.

This chain joins TRBV11-2 and TRBJ2-2; D possibly corresponds to TRBD1 (6 bases). CDR1 and CDR2 (germline): SGHAT, FQNNGV. The CDR3 has 16 residues. V gave up 2 bases and J gave up 4 bases, with 14 bases separating them. For the CDR3, the DNA is TGTGCCAGCAGCTTACTACAGGGAACAGGCACCGGGGAGCTGTTTTTT. Encoded protein: CASSLLQGTGTGELFF.

This clone appeared a single time. V usage is TRBV6-1 and J usage is TRBJ2-3; 9 positions agree with TRBD1. Germline CDR1 reads MNHNS; CDR2 reads SASEGT. J was trimmed by 5 bases and V by 5 bases; bases with no gene match: 5. CDR3 length: 14 residues. In nucleotides, the CDR3 is TGTGCCAGCAGTAGGACAGGGGTGGGAGATACGCAGTATTTT. It codes for CASSRTGVGDTQYF.